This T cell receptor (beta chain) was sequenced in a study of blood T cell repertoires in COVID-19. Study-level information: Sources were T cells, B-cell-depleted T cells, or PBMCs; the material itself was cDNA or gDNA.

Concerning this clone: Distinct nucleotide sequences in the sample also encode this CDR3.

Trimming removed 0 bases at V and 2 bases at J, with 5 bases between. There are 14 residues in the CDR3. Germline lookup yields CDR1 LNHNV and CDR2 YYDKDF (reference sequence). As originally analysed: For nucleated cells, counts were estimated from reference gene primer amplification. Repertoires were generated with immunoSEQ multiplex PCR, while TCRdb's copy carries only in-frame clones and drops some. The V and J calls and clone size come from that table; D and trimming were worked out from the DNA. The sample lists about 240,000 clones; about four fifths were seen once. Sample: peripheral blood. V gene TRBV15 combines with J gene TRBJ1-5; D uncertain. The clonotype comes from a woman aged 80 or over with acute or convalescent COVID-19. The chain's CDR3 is CATSRDPGNQPQHF. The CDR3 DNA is TGTGCCACCAGCAGAGATCCAGGCAATCAGCCCCAGCATTTT.